These T cell receptor beta chains were read from a single sample in a study of blood T cells in healthy people across ages. TCRdb independently ran MiXCR on the 5' RACE reads; one entry per CDR3 protein. The sample lists 720,000 or so distinct CDR3 sequences, about 43% occurring once. Specimen: blood. These receptors came from an older man in good health. The CDR3 runs from the conserved cysteine through the conserved F or W. A D gene is named only where the DNA matches it firmly. Rows may omit the clone size; those that give it use once, few, many or a size class.

j_gene,v_gene,abundance,d_gene,CDR3aa,CDR3nt
TRBJ2-5,TRBV30,NA,NA,CAWGQLSQETQYF,TGTGCCTGGGGACAGCTAAGTCAAGAGACCCAGTACTTC
TRBJ2-1,TRBV24-1,NA,NA,CGSGRVGYNEQFF,TGTGGCTCGGGCAGGGTCGGGTACAATGAGCAGTTCTTC
TRBJ1-2,TRBV21-1,NA,NA,CASSPRTGQNYGYTF,TGTGCCAGCAGCCCCCGTACGGGACAGAACTATGGCTACACCTTC
TRBJ2-5,TRBV20-1,many,TRBD2,CSARDWTSGGAMGETQYF,TGCAGTGCTAGAGATTGGACTAGCGGGGGGGCCATGGGGGAGACCCAGTACTTC
TRBJ2-3,TRBV5-1,NA,TRBD1,CASSKGQLGTDTQYF,TGCGCCAGCAGTAAGGGACAGCTTGGCACAGATACGCAGTATTTT
TRBJ2-7,TRBV6-1,NA,TRBD1,CATLRGQGSYEQYF,TGTGCCACCCTCCGGGGACAGGGCTCCTACGAGCAGTACTTC
TRBJ2-5,TRBV6-2/TRBV6-3,NA,NA,CASAMLGLETRYF,TGTGCCAGTGCCATGCTAGGGTTAGAGACCCGGTACTTC
TRBJ2-1,TRBV28,many,NA,CASKTDSSYNEQFF,TGTGCCAGCAAAACAGACAGCTCCTACAATGAGCAGTTCTTC
TRBJ1-6,TRBV6-2/TRBV6-3,many,NA,CASRELNSPLHF,TGTGCCAGCAGGGAGTTGAATTCACCCCTCCACTTT
TRBJ2-1,TRBV6-2/TRBV6-3,NA,NA,CASANTGGLVDEQFF,TGTGCCAGCGCGAACACCGGGGGGCTCGTGGATGAGCAGTTCTTC
TRBJ1-1,TRBV6-5,NA,TRBD1,CASIQPQGAGSTEAFF,TGTGCCAGCATTCAACCTCAGGGGGCTGGGAGCACTGAAGCTTTCTTT
TRBJ2-5,TRBV5-1,few,TRBD2,CASRVTSGKEETQYF,TGCGCCAGCAGAGTGACTAGCGGGAAAGAGGAGACCCAGTACTTC
TRBJ2-7,TRBV4-3,NA,TRBD2,CASSQEGKSGIYNEQYF,TGCGCCAGCAGCCAAGAGGGGAAAAGCGGGATTTACAATGAGCAGTACTTC
TRBJ2-3,TRBV9,NA,TRBD2,CASSSTSGRSVGTQYF,TGTGCCAGCAGCTCCACTAGCGGGAGGTCCGTAGGGACGCAGTATTTT
TRBJ2-1,TRBV18,NA,NA,CASSSRSSYNEQFF,TGTGCCAGCTCAAGCAGGAGCTCCTACAATGAGCAGTTCTTC
TRBJ2-7,TRBV20-1,NA,NA,CSARLGWGRYEQYF,TGCAGTGCTCGACTCGGGTGGGGGAGGTACGAGCAGTACTTC
TRBJ2-3,TRBV6-2/TRBV6-3,many,TRBD2,CASSYLATSAAQYF,TGTGCCAGCAGTTACTTGGCAACTAGCGCGGCGCAGTATTTT
TRBJ1-1,TRBV4-3,few,TRBD1,CASSRTGGVLAFF,TGCGCCAGCAGCCGGACAGGGGGCGTGTTAGCTTTCTTT
TRBJ2-2,TRBV27,NA,NA,CASSFLREGTGELFF,TGTGCCAGCAGTTTCCTCAGGGAAGGGACCGGGGAGCTGTTTTTT
TRBJ2-4,TRBV29-1,many,NA,CSVNGGPTRVDIQYF,TGCAGCGTGAACGGGGGGCCAACACGCGTGGACATTCAGTACTTC
TRBJ2-1,TRBV5-1,NA,TRBD2,CASSPTTSGGTNEQFF,TGCGCCAGCAGCCCAACGACTAGCGGGGGGACCAATGAGCAGTTCTTC
TRBJ2-5,TRBV6-2/TRBV6-3,once,NA,CASSYSGRFGPSQETQYF,TGTGCCAGCAGTTATTCGGGGCGCTTCGGCCCCTCCCAAGAGACCCAGTACTTC
TRBJ2-5,TRBV10-3,many,TRBD1,CAISEGQGFRQETQYF,TGTGCCATCAGTGAGGGACAGGGGTTTCGCCAAGAGACCCAGTACTTC
TRBJ2-3,TRBV6-2/TRBV6-3,NA,NA,CASSYVGESSTDTQYF,TGTGCCAGCAGTTACGTGGGGGAGTCTAGCACAGATACGCAGTATTTT
TRBJ2-6,TRBV29-1,NA,NA,CSVGDDSGANVLTF,TGCAGCGTTGGGGACGACTCTGGGGCCAACGTCCTGACTTTC
TRBJ1-1,TRBV3-1,NA,NA,CASSQRGGKAFF,TGTGCCAGCAGCCAACGGGGGGGGAAGGCTTTCTTT
TRBJ2-7,TRBV20-1,NA,TRBD1,CSASPGTVSYEQYF,TGCAGTGCCAGTCCCGGGACAGTCTCCTACGAGCAGTACTTC
TRBJ2-7,TRBV2,NA,TRBD1,CASSPDREYEQYF,TGTGCCAGCAGCCCGGACAGGGAATACGAGCAGTACTTC
TRBJ2-1,TRBV6-2/TRBV6-3,NA,TRBD1,CASSLTHRGQFEQFF,TGTGCCAGCAGTTTAACGCACAGGGGGCAGTTTGAGCAGTTCTTC
TRBJ2-7,TRBV7-9,NA,NA,CAGTRHSSYEQYF,TGTGCCGGCACCAGGCATAGCTCCTACGAGCAGTACTTC
TRBJ2-5,TRBV20-1,few,TRBD1,CSARDGGTVQETQYF,TGCAGTGCTAGAGATGGTGGGACAGTTCAAGAGACCCAGTACTTC
TRBJ1-2,TRBV20-1,NA,TRBD1,CSANADRGYGYTF,TGCAGTGCTAACGCCGACAGGGGCTATGGCTACACCTTC
TRBJ1-6,TRBV5-1,few,NA,CASSSSPTGRDSPLHF,TGCGCCAGCAGCTCCAGCCCAACAGGGCGAGACTCACCCCTCCACTTT
TRBJ2-1,TRBV10-3,many,NA,CAISRGNEQFF,TGTGCCATCAGCCGAGGGAATGAGCAGTTCTTC
TRBJ1-6,TRBV6-6,NA,NA,CASTSQLNSPLHF,TGTGCCAGCACATCACAGCTTAATTCACCCCTCCACTTT
TRBJ2-7,TRBV6-2/TRBV6-3,NA,TRBD1,CASSTRQGHEQYF,TGTGCCAGCAGTACACGACAGGGGCACGAGCAGTACTTC
TRBJ2-2,TRBV7-2,few,TRBD1,CASSQAVRTGGMGGELFF,TGTGCCAGCAGCCAAGCCGTGCGGACAGGGGGCATGGGCGGGGAGCTGTTTTTT
TRBJ2-5,TRBV30,few,NA,CAWSLKETQYF,TGTGCCTGGAGTCTCAAAGAGACCCAGTACTTC
TRBJ2-4,TRBV6-2/TRBV6-3,NA,TRBD1,CASRTGTGSYKQYF,TGTGCCAGCAGGACCGGGACAGGGTCCTACAAGCAGTACTTC
TRBJ2-3,TRBV4-1,NA,NA,CASSQESFGSTDTQYF,TGCGCCAGCAGCCAAGAAAGCTTCGGGAGCACAGATACGCAGTATTTT
TRBJ1-6,TRBV25-1,NA,NA,CASSYARTGGGSPLHF,TGTGCCAGCAGTTACGCTCGGACGGGGGGAGGCTCACCCCTCCACTTT
TRBJ1-2,TRBV25-1,few,NA,CASSSPRGGHYGYTF,TGTGCCAGCAGTAGTCCACGGGGGGGCCACTATGGCTACACCTTC
TRBJ2-1,TRBV24-1,few,NA,CATSDSRGVYSEQFF,TGTGCCACCAGTGATTCGCGTGGGGTTTATAGTGAGCAGTTCTTC
TRBJ1-2,TRBV5-1,few,NA,CASRAWDNYGYTF,TGCGCCAGCAGGGCTTGGGACAACTATGGCTACACCTTC
TRBJ2-1,TRBV4-2,NA,NA,CASSQDYSQQFF,TGTGCCAGCAGCCAAGATTACTCCCAGCAGTTCTTC
TRBJ2-4,TRBV11-2,NA,NA,CASSPTRSGNIQYF,TGTGCCAGCAGCCCCACCAGAAGTGGTAACATTCAGTACTTC
TRBJ2-3,TRBV2,few,TRBD2,CASALAGGPWSPDTQYF,TGTGCCAGCGCACTAGCGGGGGGGCCATGGAGTCCAGATACGCAGTATTTT
TRBJ2-2,TRBV4-3,NA,NA,CASSSMAGRNTGELFF,TGCGCCAGCAGCTCAATGGCGGGGAGGAACACCGGGGAGCTGTTTTTT
TRBJ2-6,TRBV5-1,few,NA,CASSPWTSGANVLTF,TGCGCCAGCAGCCCCTGGACCTCTGGGGCCAACGTCCTGACTTTC
TRBJ1-6,TRBV2,NA,NA,CASRRYNSPLHF,TGTGCCAGCCGGAGGTATAATTCACCCCTCCACTTT
TRBJ2-1,TRBV28,few,NA,CASKTSSSHVDEQFF,TGTGCCAGCAAGACATCTAGCAGTCATGTGGATGAGCAGTTCTTC
TRBJ1-2,TRBV29-1,few,NA,CSVWEANYGYTF,TGCAGCGTGTGGGAAGCTAACTATGGCTACACCTTC
TRBJ2-7,TRBV5-6,NA,NA,CASSSDYSYEQYF,TGTGCCAGCAGCTCGGACTATTCCTACGAGCAGTACTTC
TRBJ2-5,TRBV28,NA,TRBD1,CASRRTGPETQYF,TGTGCCAGCAGGCGGACAGGGCCAGAGACCCAGTACTTC
TRBJ2-7,TRBV20-1,few,NA,CSASKSYEQYF,TGCAGTGCTAGCAAAAGCTACGAGCAGTACTTC